This T cell receptor (beta chain) was recovered during a study of blood T cell repertoires in COVID-19. The protocol was immunoSEQ multiplex PCR, while the TCRdb copy is restricted to in-frame clones and leaves out a portion. The data hold 240,000 or so clones, with around 89% observed a single time. The sequence came from a man in his forties or fifties who had recovered from COVID-19. Sequencing was done on a sample of PBMCs or T cells enriched from blood (not recorded which).

CDR3 bases: TGTGCCAGTAGTTCCGGGAAGACAGGGAATAATGAAAAACTGTTTTTT. This translates into CASSSGKTGNNEKLFF. The rearrangement joins TRBV19 to TRBJ1-4; 7 nucleotides agree with TRBD1. V shed 5 bases, J shed 4 bases, and the junction held 10 bases outside the gene matches. Germline-derived CDR1 and CDR2 are LNHDA and SQIVND (reference sequence). CDR3 length equals 16 residues.